This T cell receptor beta chain was recovered during a study of technical replicates of blood from a handful of donors (dated by TCRdb to about 2017). A word on this clone: Its antigen is unknown. Base qualities are not recorded, but no much larger clone differs from it by a single base.

Libraries were prepared through the immunoSEQ multiplex PCR assay. The table comes from immuneACCESS by way of TCRdb, which keeps in-frame sequences with V and J called. Part of the clones is missing from these tables; in studies checked, under half for an unresolved V gene and the rest for unknown reasons. This sample gives 87,000 or so clones in total; about 91% of them show up just once. Together, the top ten hold 0.27% of the sample. Sequences were obtained from T cells isolated from PBMCs. This receptor was taken from a human donor in good health.

This receptor has the CDR3 CSVAAGGVGSPPYF. In nucleotide form, the sequence is TGCAGCGTTGCGGCCGGGGGGGTAGGGAGTCCCCCGTATTTT. The rearrangement joined TRBV29-1 to TRBJ2-3; a stretch of 8 junction bases matches TRBD2. Unmatched junction bases come to 17, with V trimmed by 4 bases and J by 14 bases. The CDR3 has 14 amino acids, counting the end cysteine and phenylalanine. The kept DNA is CDR3 alone, 42 bases in frame from the first base. From the germline V gene, CDR1 is SQVTM and CDR2 is ANQGSEA.